This T cell receptor beta chain was profiled in a study of brain T cells in children with intractable seizures. To note about this clone: Its antigen is not identified.

Only cases whose brain tissue showed the highest T cell transcript signatures were sequenced. Pre-surgery treatment included at least one anti-epileptic drug. Study outcomes and limitations: Clones missing pre-surgery may reflect undersampling of that blood sample.

This CDR3 has 14 residues. V lost 3 bases and J lost 6, with 13 bases in between. Germline V gives CDR1 MNHEY, CDR2 SVGAGI. Data came from immunoSEQ multiplex PCR; TCRdb stores just in-frame clones and leaves some out. This table holds roughly 80,000 clones, around nine tenths found once. This sequence originates from a girl aged 2 to 9 with Rasmussen encephalitis and intractable seizures. The material sequenced was peripheral blood, taken at surgery. This chain joins TRBV6-5 and TRBJ2-3; no reliable D call. DNA for the CDR3: TGTGCCAGCAGTTATGGGTTTTCGTCCGATACGCAGTATTTT. Its translation is CASSYGFSSDTQYF.